This entry features one T cell receptor beta chain sequence. No antigen is known for it. Looked up from germline, CDR1 is MNHEY and CDR2 is SVGAGI. V shed 4 bases and J shed 8 bases, with 18 bases lying between them. The CDR3 sequence is 15 residues long. 60 Vbeta and 13 Jbeta primers were used in PCR. Profiled with immunoSEQ multiplex PCR; TCRdb holds only in-frame clones, not every one. In the table there are approximately 190,000 clones, more than 75% of which are singletons. The data were obtained in a study of cytomegalovirus exposure and HLA in healthy donors. The study's findings and limits: In vitro confirmation showed three CMV-associated chains to be CMV antigen specific. A later analysis found TCR association rates differed by HLA locus, highest for DRB1 and lowest for HLA-C. TCR beta V- and J-gene trimming was later associated with a missense DCLRE1C variant.

The sample consisted of PBMCs. The chain combines TRBV6-5 with TRBJ2-1; D gene unclear. The TCR was taken from a woman aged 18-35 years in good health and CMV-seronegative. CDR3 in amino acids: CASSSLSRREDEQFF. As DNA, the CDR3 is TGTGCCAGCAGTTCCTTAAGTCGCAGAGAGGATGAGCAGTTCTTC.